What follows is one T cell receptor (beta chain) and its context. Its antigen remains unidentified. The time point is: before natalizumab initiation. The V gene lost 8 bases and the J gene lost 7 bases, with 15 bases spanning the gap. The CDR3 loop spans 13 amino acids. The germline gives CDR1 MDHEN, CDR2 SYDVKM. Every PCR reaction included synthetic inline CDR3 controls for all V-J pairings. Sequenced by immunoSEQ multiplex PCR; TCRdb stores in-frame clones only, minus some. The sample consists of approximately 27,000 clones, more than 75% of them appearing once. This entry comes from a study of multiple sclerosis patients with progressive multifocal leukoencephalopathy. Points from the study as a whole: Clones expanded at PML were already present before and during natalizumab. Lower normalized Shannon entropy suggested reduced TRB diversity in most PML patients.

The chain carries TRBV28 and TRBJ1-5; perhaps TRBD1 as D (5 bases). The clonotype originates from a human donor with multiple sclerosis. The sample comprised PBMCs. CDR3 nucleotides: TGTGCCAGCGAAGACAGCCTCCACCAGCCCCAGCATTTT. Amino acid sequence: CASEDSLHQPQHF.